A single sample is the source of the 23 T cell receptor beta chains below, sequenced in a study of T-cell reconstitution after alpha-beta-depleted transplantation in children. Unique molecular identifiers featured in how the TCRbeta library was prepared. Each CDR3 protein is one row after TCRdb ran MiXCR on the PCR reads. The table has 640,000 or so distinct CDR3 sequences, 16% seen once. The source material was PBMCs from the stem cell graft donor, sampled from the stem cell graft. Every receptor here comes from a human donor who donated a stem cell graft to a child with acute myeloid leukemia.

This clonotype was picked up many times. The gene calls are TRBV29-1 and TRBJ1-1, with a tentative D call TRBD1 (5 bases). Germline V gene sequence: CDR1 SQVTM, CDR2 ANQGSEA. This CDR3 contains 17 residues. V shed 3 bases and J shed 1 base, with 21 bases lying between them. The CDR3 nucleotides read TGCAGCGTTGAGGGAGGCCAGGGAAAGGTATCGAACACTGAAGCTTTCTTT. It codes for CSVEGGQGKVSNTEAFF. Based on the CDR3 plus reference TRBV29-1 and TRBJ1-1, the full variable domain is SAVISQKPSRDICQRGTSLTIQCQVDSQVTMMFWYRQQPGQSLTLIATANQGSEATYESGFVIDKFPISRPNLTFSTLTVSNMSPEDSSIYLCSVEGGQGKVSNTEAFFGQGTRLTVV.

In DNA form, the CDR3 reads TGTGCCAGCAGCTTGGAACAGGGCCCCATGGGTCAGTACTTC. It specifies CASSLEQGPMGQYF. The chain carries TRBV5-5 and TRBJ2-4, with D possibly matching TRBD1 (6 bases). Between the trimmed V and J ends, which lost 0 bases and 12 bases, there was a span of 16 bases. The CDR3 sequence is 14 residues long. CDR1 SGHKS and CDR2 YYEKEE come from the germline V gene (reference sequence).

The rearrangement joins TRBV20-1 to TRBJ2-5; 7 nucleotides line up with TRBD1. This CDR3 contains 13 residues. V gave up 4 bases and J gave up 8 bases; unmatched junction bases: 10. Germline CDR1 DFQATT, CDR2 SNEGSKA (reference sequence). CDR3 nucleotide sequence: TGCAGTGCTATACCCGGGACAGTGGAAACCCAGTACTTC. Its translation is CSAIPGTVETQYF.

On this clonotype itself: An end of the junction does not agree with germline; a read error may underlie this. This sequence joins TRBV20-1 and TRBJ1-5; the match to TRBD1 covers 7 bases. The CDR3 runs 16 residues. Germline CDR1 and CDR2: DFQATT and SNEGSKA (reference sequence). CDR3 loop: CCAGDRTGGGNQPQHF. The CDR3 DNA follows: TGCTGTGCTGGAGACCGGACAGGAGGGGGCAATCAGCCCCAGCATTTT.

This clonotype showed up just a few times. The genes are TRBV12-3 or TRBV12-4 and TRBJ2-3, with D maybe TRBD2 (6 bases). Between the trimmed V and J ends, which lost 4 bases and 5 bases, there was a span of 13 bases. This CDR3 has 14 amino acids. CDR3 in DNA: TGTGCCAGCAGTTCGCGGGGAGGCATAGATACGCAGTATTTT. Residues: CASSSRGGIDTQYF.

There are many counts of this clonotype. V usage is TRBV20-1 and J usage is TRBJ1-2; D not resolved. The germline V gene encodes CDR1 DFQATT and CDR2 SNEGSKA (reference sequence). The CDR3 runs to 12 residues. Trimming pared 5 bases from V and 4 bases from J, leaving 11 bases between. For the CDR3, the DNA is TGCAGTGCTGCACAGAATTCCTATGGCTACACCTTC. It encodes CSAAQNSYGYTF.

V usage is TRBV6-4 and J usage is TRBJ2-7; the D is unclear. In germline, CDR1 is MRHNA, CDR2 SNTAGT. CDR3 length: 14 amino acids. V was clipped by 0 bases and J by 4 bases, with 10 bases between them. CDR3 in amino acids: CASSDSKPSYEQYV. CDR3 sequence (DNA): TGTGCCAGCAGTGACTCGAAACCCTCTTACGAGCAGTACGTC.

The sample holds a few counts of this clonotype. This sequence joins TRBV20-1 and TRBJ2-7, with TRBD1 matching over 8 bases. This CDR3 has 15 residues. Germline V gene data show CDR1 as DFQATT and CDR2 as SNEGSKA (reference sequence). V shed 0 bases and J 3 bases; nucleotides not matched to a gene: 7. CDR3 nucleotide sequence: TGCAGTGCTAGAGATCCGGGGACAGGCCACTACGAGCAGTACTTC. It yields the protein CSARDPGTGHYEQYF.

The V call is TRBV5-1, the J call TRBJ2-5; D possibly uses TRBD1 or TRBD2 (6 bases each). This CDR3 spans 16 amino acids. In germline, CDR1 is SGHRS, CDR2 YFSETQ. Trimming cost V 3 bases and J 4 bases, with 19 bases left between them. CDR3 coding DNA: TGCGCCAGCAGCTCGCCTAGCGAAGGGGGTGTAGAGACCCAGTACTTC. Residues: CASSSPSEGGVETQYF.

This clonotype was observed at least ten times. J is TRBJ2-7 and V is TRBV6-1, with 7 bases lining up with TRBD2. Trimming cost V 6 bases and J 0 bases; bases outside gene matches: 5. This CDR3 has 14 residues. The germline CDR1 and CDR2 sequences are MNHNS and SASEGT. CDR3 DNA: TGTGCCAGCAGCACCACGGGGGGCTCCTACGAGCAGTACTTC. The encoded protein is CASSTTGGSYEQYF.

This chain connects TRBV18 to TRBJ1-6, with 7 positions matching TRBD1. Trimming cost V 0 bases and J 9 bases; bases outside gene matches: 5. The CDR3 consists of 15 residues. Germline-derived CDR1 and CDR2 are KGHSH and LQKENI. This CDR3 is CASSPPEAGGSPLHF. As DNA, the CDR3 is TGTGCCAGCTCACCACCGGAGGCAGGGGGTTCACCCCTCCACTTT.

A remark on this clonotype: A read error may account for a junction end that differs from germline. V gene TRBV7-3 combines with J gene TRBJ2-7; 7 bases align to TRBD1. This CDR3 spans 14 amino acids. CDR1 is SGHTA and CDR2 is FQGTGA in the germline V gene. Written as DNA, the CDR3 is TGTGCCAGCGGCTTAACCAGGGGGAACGACGAGCAGTACTTC. Its translation: CASGLTRGNDEQYF.

This clonotype has at least ten counts. Compared with germline, one end of the junction differs, possibly owing to a read error. CDR3: CSVEDRGFPRNEQFF. As DNA, the CDR3 is TGCAGCGTGGAAGACAGGGGTTTTCCTCGAAATGAGCAGTTCTTC. V is TRBV29-1 and J is TRBJ2-1; TRBD1 agrees at 8 bases. Per the germline V gene, CDR1 is SQVTM and CDR2 is ANQGSEA. The CDR3 extends over 15 amino acids.

This clonotype was counted a few times. The chain joins TRBV7-9 to TRBJ2-5; the D is unclear. This CDR3 contains 14 residues. The V end was cut by 1 base, the J end by 5 bases, with 11 bases between. Germline lookup yields CDR1 SEHNR and CDR2 FQNEAQ (reference sequence). CDR3 amino acids: CASSLVDSGETQYF. The CDR3 coding sequence is TGTGCCAGCAGCTTAGTAGACTCCGGGGAGACCCAGTACTTC. Combining the CDR3 with reference TRBV7-9 and TRBJ2-5 gives the whole variable domain DTGVSQNPRHKITKRGQNVTFRCDPISEHNRLYWYRQTLGQGPEFLTYFQNEAQLEKSRLLSDRFSAERPKGSFSTLEIQRTEQGDSAMYLCASSLVDSGETQYFGPGTRLLVL.

V usage is TRBV11-2 and J usage is TRBJ2-3; D not resolved. CDR3 length: 16 residues. The germline gives CDR1 SGHAT, CDR2 FQNNGV. Trimming removed 6 bases at V and 2 bases at J, with 18 bases between. This CDR3 is CASSSPISQNTDTQYF. CDR3 sequence (DNA): TGTGCCAGCAGTTCCCCAATCAGTCAAAACACAGATACGCAGTATTTT.

This clonotype was seen only a few times. The chain links TRBV6-1 to TRBJ1-6, with D maybe TRBD1 (5 bases). CDR3 size: 15 residues. CDR1 and CDR2 (germline): MNHNS, SASEGT. The ends were cut back, 6 bases at V and 13 bases at J, with 22 bases in the middle. In nucleotides, the CDR3 is TGTGCCAGCAGGCCCTACCGGGACCGTAATCTCCCCCTCCACTTT. It codes for CASRPYRDRNLPLHF.

At least ten counts were recorded for this clonotype. The chain carries TRBV20-1 and TRBJ1-1; 7 nucleotides align to TRBD1. V was clipped by 3 bases and J by 3 bases; unmatched bases: 7. The germline gives CDR1 DFQATT, CDR2 SNEGSKA (reference sequence). This CDR3 is built from 14 residues. CDR3: CSASDREGDTEAFF. The CDR3 DNA reads as TGCAGTGCTAGCGACAGGGAGGGGGACACTGAAGCTTTCTTT.

This clonotype came up a few times. V and J are TRBV7-2 and TRBJ2-3; D is undetermined. Germline CDR1 and CDR2: SGHTA and FQGNSA. CDR3 size: 15 residues. V dropped 3 bases and J dropped 4 bases, with 14 bases sitting between them. DNA for the CDR3: TGTGCCAGCAGCTTGGTTGTAGCCCTATCAGATACGCAGTATTTT. Encoded protein: CASSLVVALSDTQYF.

V usage is TRBV3-1 and J usage is TRBJ1-1, with D maybe TRBD1 (6 bases). CDR3 size: 17 residues. Germline V gene data show CDR1 as LGHDT and CDR2 as YNNKEL (reference sequence). Deletions cut 4 bases from V and 5 bases from J, with 23 bases between. The CDR3 reads CASSPRRYREGGTEAFF. CDR3 coding DNA: TGTGCCAGCAGCCCACGACGGTACAGGGAGGGGGGGACTGAAGCTTTCTTT. Variable domain in full (rest from reference TRBV3-1 and TRBJ1-1): DTAVSQTPKYLVTQMGNDKSIKCEQNLGHDTMYWYKQDSKKFLKIMFSYNNKELIINETVPNRFSPKSPDKAHLNLHINSLELGDSAVYFCASSPRRYREGGTEAFFGQGTRLTVV.

Ten or more counts support this clonotype. This chain uses TRBV5-5 with TRBJ2-2; the D gene could be TRBD1 or TRBD2 (5 bases each). The CDR3 consists of 13 residues. V was trimmed by 0 bases and J by 9 bases, leaving 9 bases between them. Germline lookup yields CDR1 SGHKS and CDR2 YYEKEE (reference sequence). In nucleotides, the CDR3 is TGTGCCAGCAGCTTGGCGGGGACGCGGGAGCTGTTTTTT. Amino acid sequence: CASSLAGTRELFF.

Regarding this clonotype: A read error is possible here, since a much larger clone lies one base away. The chain couples TRBV20-1 to TRBJ1-5; possibly TRBD1 for D (6 bases). CDR3 length: 16 amino acids. Germline V gives CDR1 DFQATT, CDR2 SNEGSKA (reference sequence). CDR3 residues: CSARDSIGGTNQPQRF. The CDR3 DNA reads TGCAGTGCTAGAGACAGCATTGGGGGCACCAATCAGCCCCAGCGTTTT.

The sample holds a few counts of this clonotype. V and J are TRBV5-5 and TRBJ2-1, with 9 bases lining up with TRBD1. The germline CDR1 and CDR2 sequences are SGHKS and YYEKEE (reference sequence). The length of the CDR3 is 15 residues. V lost 6 bases and J lost 1; bases outside the gene matches: 5. The CDR3 DNA reads TGTGCCAGCAACCCCGGGACAGGGTCCTACAATGAGCAGTTCTTC. It specifies CASNPGTGSYNEQFF.

The sample holds many counts of this clonotype. J is TRBJ1-1 and V is TRBV12-3 or TRBV12-4; D uncertain. V lost 6 bases and J lost 7, with 18 bases in between. The CDR3 spans 14 residues. CDR3 nucleotide sequence: TGTGCCAGCAGCCGGACTATTGTTGGGGATGAAGCTTTCTTT. Encoded protein: CASSRTIVGDEAFF.